One and the same sample provided the 32 T cell receptor beta chains below, sequenced in a study of T cell responses to AZD1222 COVID-19 vaccine (dated by TCRdb to about 2021). The time point label on this specimen signifies: about 28 days (+/-7) after the second vaccine dose. Library method: the immunoSEQ multiplex PCR assay. Entries here come from immuneACCESS through TCRdb and include only in-frame sequences with V and J called. Some clones fail to appear in such tables; in the studies checked, an unresolved V gene covers under half of the shortfall, and the cause of the remainder is unknown. Present in this sample are over 85,000 clones, around 90% of which were seen just once. Of the sample, about 15% is held by the ten largest clones. Sample: peripheral blood, taken 28 days after the second AZD1222 dose. The source of these receptors is an adult who received the AZD1222 COVID-19 vaccine.

The chain has TRBV4-2 and TRBJ2-1; D possibly matches TRBD1 or TRBD2 (5 bases each). CDR1 is LGHNA and CDR2 is YNFKEQ in the germline V gene. V was cut by 8 bases and J by 8 bases, with 13 bases left in between. This CDR3 region has 12 residues. The CDR3 loop is CASGPGDHEQFF. In nucleotides, the CDR3 is TGTGCCAGCGGCCCCGGGGACCATGAGCAGTTCTTC.

CDR3 in amino acids: CASSFVFGTESTDTQYF. The CDR3 DNA is TGTGCCAGCAGCTTTGTATTTGGGACGGAGAGCACAGATACGCAGTATTTT. This sequence joins TRBV5-4 and TRBJ2-3, with D perhaps being TRBD1 or TRBD2 (5 bases each). The CDR3 is made up of 17 amino acids. CDR1 is SGHNT and CDR2 is YYREEE in the germline V gene (reference sequence). The ends were cut back, 2 bases at V and 0 bases at J, with 16 bases in the middle. Full variable domain (remainder filled in from reference TRBV5-4 and TRBJ2-3): ETGVTQSPTHLIKTRGQQVTLRCSSQSGHNTVSWYQQALGQGPQFIFQYYREEENGRGNFPPRFSGLQFPNYSSELNVNALELDDSALYLCASSFVFGTESTDTQYFGPGTRLTVL.

This clone is deemed medium-sized (0.01 to 0.1%). V usage is TRBV14 and J usage is TRBJ2-7, with 10 positions matching TRBD1. The germline V gene encodes CDR1 SGHDN and CDR2 FVKESK. This CDR3 contains 16 residues. With 4 bases clipped from V and 3 bases from J, the junction kept 9 bases outside the gene matches. CDR3 region: CASSPRQGAIVYEQYF. The DNA of the CDR3 is TGTGCCAGCAGCCCAAGACAGGGGGCTATCGTCTACGAGCAGTACTTC. Complete variable domain (other parts from reference TRBV14 and TRBJ2-7): EAGVTQFPSHSVIEKGQTVTLRCDPISGHDNLYWYRRVMGKEIKFLLHFVKESKQDESGMPNNRFLAERTGGTYSTLKVQPAELEDSGVYFCASSPRQGAIVYEQYFGPGTRLTVT.

The chain employs TRBV6-1 and TRBJ2-7, with D tentatively TRBD1 or TRBD2 (5 bases each). This CDR3 comprises 14 residues. Trimming removed 6 bases from V and 6 bases from J, with 18 bases in between. Germline V gene data show CDR1 as MNHNS and CDR2 as SASEGT. In DNA form, the CDR3 reads TGTGCCAGCAGCCCGGGGCCCCAGGTGGGCGAGCAGTACTTC. Protein: CASSPGPQVGEQYF.

This clone has just a few counts. This chain links TRBV9 with TRBJ1-2, with 9 bases that match TRBD1. This CDR3 is 15 amino acids long. V lost 4 bases, J lost 4 bases, and 8 bases stayed unmatched. In germline, CDR1 is SGDLS, CDR2 YYNGEE. Written as DNA, the CDR3 is TGTGCCAGCAGCCCCCGGGACAGGGCGTTCTATGGCTACACCTTC. It codes for CASSPRDRAFYGYTF. Full variable domain (rest looked up from reference TRBV9 and TRBJ1-2): DSGVTQTPKHLITATGQRVTLRCSPRSGDLSVYWYQQSLDQGLQFLIQYYNGEERAKGNILERFSAQQFPDLHSELNLSSLELGDSALYFCASSPRDRAFYGYTFGSGTRLTVV.

V and J are TRBV5-4 and TRBJ2-2, with a tentative D call TRBD1 (6 bases). The V end lost 4 bases, the J end lost 7 bases, and 11 bases lay between the germline ends. Germline-derived CDR1 and CDR2 are SGHNT and YYREEE (reference sequence). The CDR3 spans 13 residues. DNA of the CDR3: TGTGCCAGCAGCCGACAGGTTAGCGGGGAGCTGTTTTTT. As protein: CASSRQVSGELFF.

In regard to this clone: The limits of the CDR3 on the DNA are not certain, so only TCRdb's listed CDR3 is given. The V gene is TRBV9, the J gene TRBJ2-7; no DNA check was done on the table's D call, TRBD1. The CDR3 numbers 17 amino acids, ends counted. Germline CDR1 and CDR2: SGDLS and YYNGEE. CDR3 loop: CASNVGAGLYFCYEQYF.

The chain couples TRBV7-9 to TRBJ1-1, with 9 bases lining up with TRBD1. Germline CDR1 and CDR2: SEHNR and FQNEAQ (reference sequence). CDR3 length equals 15 residues. Losses at the gene ends were 2 bases for V and 5 bases for J; bases not matched to a gene: 6. The CDR3 region is CASSLKTGGETEAFF. The CDR3 nucleotides read TGTGCCAGCAGCTTAAAGACAGGGGGAGAGACTGAAGCTTTCTTT.

The chain carries TRBV6-5 and TRBJ1-1; D gene unclear. The CDR3 is made up of 11 amino acids. The germline V gene encodes CDR1 MNHEY and CDR2 SVGAGI. The germline V and J ends were trimmed by 6 bases and 0 bases, with 2 bases remaining between them. CDR3 in DNA: TGTGCCAGCAGCGTGAACACTGAAGCTTTCTTT. It encodes CASSVNTEAFF.

The chain links TRBV27 to TRBJ2-7, with D tentatively TRBD1 (6 bases). Germline V lookup: CDR1 MNHEY, CDR2 SMNVEV (reference sequence). This CDR3 is built from 14 residues. V lost 5 bases, J lost 0 bases, and 11 bases lay in between. The CDR3 protein is CASSPGGSSYEQYF. CDR3 nucleotide sequence: TGTGCCAGCAGTCCTGGGGGCAGCTCCTACGAGCAGTACTTC.

The gene calls are TRBV30 and TRBJ2-7; D is possibly TRBD1 or TRBD2 (5 bases each). The V and J ends lost 0 bases and 8 bases respectively, with 11 bases between them. The CDR3 has 12 residues. Germline CDR1 GTSNPN, CDR2 SVGIG (reference sequence). For the CDR3, the DNA is TGTGCCTGGAGTGTATGGGACCTCCAGCAGTACTTC. This gives the protein CAWSVWDLQQYF.

Concerning this clone itself: Other DNA sequences in the sample encode the same CDR3. V and J are TRBV5-1 and TRBJ1-4; maybe TRBD1 (6 bases). The CDR3 totals 15 residues. Trimming pared 4 bases from V and 0 bases from J, leaving 10 bases between. Germline V lookup: CDR1 SGHRS, CDR2 YFSETQ. CDR3 bases: TGCGCCAGCAGCCCGGAGGGGGCAACTAATGAAAAACTGTTTTTT. It translates to CASSPEGATNEKLFF.

V is TRBV6-5 and J is TRBJ2-1; the match to TRBD2 covers 8 bases. The CDR3 spans 14 residues. Germline V lookup: CDR1 MNHEY, CDR2 SVGAGI. V lost 7 bases and J lost 7; bases outside the gene matches: 9. CDR3 nucleotide sequence: TGTGCCAGCACTAAGCGGGGGAATCTTAATGAGCAGTTCTTC. It translates to CASTKRGNLNEQFF.

V gene TRBV6-5 combines with J gene TRBJ1-1, with D maybe TRBD1 (5 bases). CDR1 MNHEY and CDR2 SVGAGI come from the germline V gene. The CDR3 is made up of 14 amino acids. Between the trimmed V and J ends, which lost 6 bases and 0 bases, there was a span of 11 bases. The CDR3 DNA reads TGTGCCAGCAGCGGGACGGCTTTGAACACTGAAGCTTTCTTT. Amino acid sequence: CASSGTALNTEAFF.

This chain links TRBV28 with TRBJ1-2; D call uncertain. The germline V and J ends were trimmed by 3 bases and 3 bases, with 11 bases remaining between them. This CDR3 has 14 amino acids. CDR1 is MDHEN and CDR2 is SYDVKM in the germline V gene. CDR3 amino acids: CASSFAQVHYGYTF. CDR3 nucleotide sequence: TGTGCCAGCAGTTTCGCCCAGGTCCACTATGGCTACACCTTC.

The gene calls are TRBV12-5 and TRBJ2-7; 13 bases map to TRBD2. Germline lookup yields CDR1 LGHNT and CDR2 FRNRAP. The J segment lost 2 bases and the V segment lost 2 bases, leaving 6 bases of the junction unmatched. This CDR3 region has 17 residues. The CDR3 DNA is TGTGCTAGTGGTTTGCCTACCGGACTAGCGGGGGCCTACGAGCAGTACTTC. Protein product: CASGLPTGLAGAYEQYF.

This rearrangement joins TRBV27 to TRBJ1-6; no clear D. In germline, CDR1 is MNHEY, CDR2 SMNVEV (reference sequence). The CDR3 totals 15 residues. V was trimmed by 1 base and J by 0 bases, leaving 4 bases between them. For the CDR3, the DNA is TGTGCCAGCAGTTTATACAGCTCCTATAATTCACCCCTCCACTTT. This codes for CASSLYSSYNSPLHF.

The CDR3 loop reads CASRDRGYYGYTF. The DNA for the CDR3 is TGTGCCAGCAGGGACAGGGGGTACTATGGCTACACCTTC. The chain has TRBV27 and TRBJ1-2; 10 bases align to TRBD1. The V segment lost 6 bases and the J segment 3 bases; nucleotides outside the gene matches: 1. CDR3 size: 13 residues. CDR1 MNHEY and CDR2 SMNVEV come from the germline V gene (reference sequence).

The genes are TRBV19 and TRBJ1-5; 7 bases line up with TRBD1. The CDR3 runs 16 residues. Germline CDR1 reads LNHDA; CDR2 reads SQIVND (reference sequence). V was clipped by 1 base and J by 4 bases; unmatched bases: 7. CDR3 sequence (DNA): TGTGCCAGTAGTATAGGCGACAGGGTAGGGAATCAGCCCCAGCATTTT. Translating gives CASSIGDRVGNQPQHF.

The V and J genes are TRBV6-5 and TRBJ1-4, with TRBD1 matching over 9 bases. Losses at the gene ends were 7 bases for V and 2 bases for J; bases not matched to a gene: 2. Germline V gene data show CDR1 as MNHEY and CDR2 as SVGAGI. The CDR3 sequence is 14 residues long. The CDR3 spells CASMTGGTNEKLFF. CDR3 DNA: TGTGCCAGCATGACAGGGGGTACTAATGAAAAACTGTTTTTT.

This clone was counted at least ten times. This chain links TRBV28 with TRBJ1-2; TRBD1 agrees at 7 bases. The CDR3 sequence is 15 residues long. The germline V gene has CDR1 MDHEN and CDR2 SYDVKM. V dropped 6 bases and J dropped 6; count of bases not matched to a gene: 13. The CDR3 here is CASRLPDRVGDGYTF. Written as DNA, the CDR3 is TGTGCCAGCAGACTTCCTGACAGGGTTGGAGATGGCTACACCTTC.

This chain joins TRBV9 and TRBJ2-2; a weak D match, TRBD2 (5 bases). V lost 5 bases and J 0 bases, leaving 8 bases between the germline ends. The V gene's germline CDR1 is SGDLS and CDR2 YYNGEE. The CDR3 consists of 14 residues. This CDR3 is CASRSGSNTGELFF. The CDR3 DNA sequence: TGTGCCAGCAGGAGCGGATCGAACACCGGGGAGCTGTTTTTT.

This clone was detected only a few times. CDR3 amino acids: CASSQVAGSAGLPQHF. The CDR3 nucleotides are TGCGCCAGCAGCCAAGTAGCGGGCAGCGCGGGGTTGCCCCAGCATTTT. The chain combines TRBV4-1 with TRBJ1-5; D ambiguous. Trimming shortened V by 1 base and J by 9 bases, and 19 bases separated the two germline ends. The CDR3 extends over 16 amino acids. The germline V gene encodes CDR1 MGHRA and CDR2 YSYEKL.

The chain recombines TRBV5-1 with TRBJ2-7, with 9 bases aligning to TRBD1. The CDR3 covers 14 residues. Trimming cost V 4 bases and J 2 bases; bases outside gene matches: 4. CDR1 and CDR2 (germline): SGHRS, YFSETQ. CDR3 sequence: CASSPGQGPYEQYF. For the CDR3, the DNA is TGCGCCAGCAGCCCGGGACAGGGACCCTACGAGCAGTACTTC.

The gene calls are TRBV5-1 and TRBJ2-1; D is uncertain. This CDR3 is built from 14 residues. V lost 2 bases to trimming and J lost 1 base, with 7 bases between them. The germline CDR1 and CDR2 sequences are SGHRS and YFSETQ. CDR3 DNA sequence: TGCGCCAGCAGCTTTAGTCAGTCCTACAATGAGCAGTTCTTC. Its protein is CASSFSQSYNEQFF.

The rearrangement joins TRBV5-8 to TRBJ1-1; the D gene is possibly TRBD1 (5 bases). Trimming removed 2 bases at V and 8 bases at J, with 7 bases between. The CDR3 spans 11 residues. Germline-derived CDR1 and CDR2 are SGHTS and YDEGEE. This CDR3 reads CASSLKGEAFF. In DNA, the CDR3 is TGTGCCAGCAGCTTAAAGGGGGAAGCTTTCTTT.

The chain uses TRBV10-2 and TRBJ2-3; D may be TRBD1 (5 bases). The germline gives CDR1 WSHSY, CDR2 SAAADI. The CDR3 loop spans 12 amino acids. V was trimmed by 7 bases and J by 4 bases, leaving 9 bases between them. CDR3 bases: TGCGCCAGCACCAGGGCGGCAGATACGCAGTATTTT. Translation gives CASTRAADTQYF.

V is TRBV4-2 and J is TRBJ2-1; D gene uncertain. Germline V CDR1 and CDR2: LGHNA, YNFKEQ. Trimming removed 0 bases from V and 0 bases from J, with 6 bases in between. This CDR3 comprises 15 residues. CDR3 DNA: TGTGCCAGCAGCCAAGAAGTGAGCTCCTACAATGAGCAGTTCTTC. Translated, it gives CASSQEVSSYNEQFF.

The chain carries TRBV5-4 and TRBJ2-3; D is perhaps TRBD2 (6 bases). Germline values: CDR1 SGHNT, CDR2 YYREEE (reference sequence). This CDR3 contains 15 residues. Trimming left V 0 bases short and J 0 bases short, with 8 bases between. CDR3 in DNA: TGTGCCAGCAGCTTGGCGGGACTGAGCACAGATACGCAGTATTTT. Encoded protein: CASSLAGLSTDTQYF. Using reference TRBV5-4 and TRBJ2-3 for the parts outside the CDR3, the full variable domain is ETGVTQSPTHLIKTRGQQVTLRCSSQSGHNTVSWYQQALGQGPQFIFQYYREEENGRGNFPPRFSGLQFPNYSSELNVNALELDDSALYLCASSLAGLSTDTQYFGPGTRLTVL.

This sequence joins TRBV10-3 and TRBJ2-2; D gene unclear. V lost 5 bases, J lost 7 bases, and 5 bases lay in between. The CDR3 consists of 11 residues. CDR1 ENHRY and CDR2 SYGVKD come from the germline V gene. For the CDR3, the DNA is TGTGCCATCAGTAAGAGCGGGGAGCTGTTTTTT. Translating gives CAISKSGELFF.

J is TRBJ2-3 and V is TRBV7-2, with D uncertain. The V gene lost 2 bases and the J gene lost 8 bases, with 8 bases spanning the gap. The CDR3 loop spans 12 amino acids. Germline V gives CDR1 SGHTA, CDR2 FQGNSA. The chain's CDR3 is CASSLLTGTQYF. The CDR3, as DNA: TGTGCCAGCAGCTTACTAACTGGTACGCAGTATTTT.

The rearrangement uses TRBV5-6 and TRBJ2-3, with D possibly being TRBD2 (6 bases). Germline CDR1 reads SGHDT; CDR2 reads YYEEEE. V was shortened by 4 bases and J by 6 bases, with 21 bases between the two germline ends. The CDR3 covers 16 residues. Written as DNA, the CDR3 is TGTGCCAGCAGCCCTCGAAGGGTAGCGGCTTCCGATACGCAGTATTTT. This gives the protein CASSPRRVAASDTQYF.